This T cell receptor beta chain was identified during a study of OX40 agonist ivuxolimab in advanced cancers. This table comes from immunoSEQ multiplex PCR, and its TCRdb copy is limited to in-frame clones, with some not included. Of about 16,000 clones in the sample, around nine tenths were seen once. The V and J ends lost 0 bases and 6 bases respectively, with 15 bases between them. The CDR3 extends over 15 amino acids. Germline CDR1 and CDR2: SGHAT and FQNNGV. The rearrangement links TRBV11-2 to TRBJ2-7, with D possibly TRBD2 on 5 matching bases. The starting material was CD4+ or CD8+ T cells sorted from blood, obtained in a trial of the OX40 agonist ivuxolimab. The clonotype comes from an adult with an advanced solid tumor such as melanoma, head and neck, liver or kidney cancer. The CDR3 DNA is TGTGCCAGCAGCTTAGATAGCGCTACTCGGGGCGAGCAGTACTTC. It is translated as CASSLDSATRGEQYF.